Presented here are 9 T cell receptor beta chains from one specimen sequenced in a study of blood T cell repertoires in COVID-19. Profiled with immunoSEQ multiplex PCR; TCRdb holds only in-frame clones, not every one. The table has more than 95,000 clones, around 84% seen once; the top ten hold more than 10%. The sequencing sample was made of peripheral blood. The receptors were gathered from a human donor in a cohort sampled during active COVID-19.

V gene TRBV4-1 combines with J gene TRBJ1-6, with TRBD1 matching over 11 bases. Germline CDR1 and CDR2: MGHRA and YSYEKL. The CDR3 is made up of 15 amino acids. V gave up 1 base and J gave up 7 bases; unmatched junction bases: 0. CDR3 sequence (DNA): TGCGCCAGCAGCCAAGGGGACAGGGGGAATTCACCCCTCCACTTT. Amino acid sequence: CASSQGDRGNSPLHF.

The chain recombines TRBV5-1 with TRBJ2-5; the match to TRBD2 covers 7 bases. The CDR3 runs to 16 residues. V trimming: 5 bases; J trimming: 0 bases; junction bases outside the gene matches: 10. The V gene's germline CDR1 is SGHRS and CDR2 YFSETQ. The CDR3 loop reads CASRRGGGSYQETQYF. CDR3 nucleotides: TGCGCCAGCAGGCGTGGGGGGGGATCGTACCAAGAGACCCAGTACTTC.

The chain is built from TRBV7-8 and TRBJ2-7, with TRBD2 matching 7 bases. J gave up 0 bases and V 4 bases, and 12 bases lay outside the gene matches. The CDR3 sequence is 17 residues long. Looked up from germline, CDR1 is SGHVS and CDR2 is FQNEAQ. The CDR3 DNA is TGTGCCAGCAGCTCCGAGGAGGCGGGGACTACCTCCTACGAGCAGTACTTC. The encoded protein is CASSSEEAGTTSYEQYF.

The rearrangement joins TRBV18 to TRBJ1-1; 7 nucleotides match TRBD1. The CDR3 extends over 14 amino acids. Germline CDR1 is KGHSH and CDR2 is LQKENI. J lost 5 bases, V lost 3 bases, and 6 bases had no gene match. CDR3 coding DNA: TGTGCCAGCTCACCCCGACAGGGTGTTACTGAAGCTTTCTTT. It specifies CASSPRQGVTEAFF.

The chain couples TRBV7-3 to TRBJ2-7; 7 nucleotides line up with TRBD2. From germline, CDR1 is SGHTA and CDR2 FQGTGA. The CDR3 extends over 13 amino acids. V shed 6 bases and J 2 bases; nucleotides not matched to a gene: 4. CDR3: CASSLADPYEQYF. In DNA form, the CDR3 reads TGTGCCAGCAGTCTAGCGGACCCCTACGAGCAGTACTTC.

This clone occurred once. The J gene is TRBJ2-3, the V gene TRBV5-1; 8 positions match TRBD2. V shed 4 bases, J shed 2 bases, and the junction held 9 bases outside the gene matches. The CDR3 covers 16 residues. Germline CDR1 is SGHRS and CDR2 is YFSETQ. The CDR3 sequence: CASSPGLVGNTDTQYF. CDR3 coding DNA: TGCGCCAGCAGCCCGGGACTAGTGGGGAACACAGATACGCAGTATTTT.

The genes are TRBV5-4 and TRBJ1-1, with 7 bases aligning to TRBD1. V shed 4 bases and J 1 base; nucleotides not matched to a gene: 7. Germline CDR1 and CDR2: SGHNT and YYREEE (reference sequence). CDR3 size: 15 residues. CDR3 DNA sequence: TGTGCCAGCAGCACCCGACAGGGAGCGAACACTGAAGCTTTCTTT. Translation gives CASSTRQGANTEAFF.

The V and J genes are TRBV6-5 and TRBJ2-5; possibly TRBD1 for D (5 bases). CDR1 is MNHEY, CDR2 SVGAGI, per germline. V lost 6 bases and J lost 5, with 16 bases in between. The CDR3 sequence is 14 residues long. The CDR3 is CASSSPTGRETQYF. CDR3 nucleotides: TGTGCCAGCAGCTCTCCAACAGGCAGGGAGACCCAGTACTTC.

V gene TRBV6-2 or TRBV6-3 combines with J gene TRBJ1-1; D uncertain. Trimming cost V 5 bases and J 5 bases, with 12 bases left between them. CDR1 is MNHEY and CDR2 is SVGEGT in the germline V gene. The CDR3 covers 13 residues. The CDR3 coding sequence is TGTGCCAGCAGTCGTGGGCTCGGAACTGAAGCTTTCTTT. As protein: CASSRGLGTEAFF.